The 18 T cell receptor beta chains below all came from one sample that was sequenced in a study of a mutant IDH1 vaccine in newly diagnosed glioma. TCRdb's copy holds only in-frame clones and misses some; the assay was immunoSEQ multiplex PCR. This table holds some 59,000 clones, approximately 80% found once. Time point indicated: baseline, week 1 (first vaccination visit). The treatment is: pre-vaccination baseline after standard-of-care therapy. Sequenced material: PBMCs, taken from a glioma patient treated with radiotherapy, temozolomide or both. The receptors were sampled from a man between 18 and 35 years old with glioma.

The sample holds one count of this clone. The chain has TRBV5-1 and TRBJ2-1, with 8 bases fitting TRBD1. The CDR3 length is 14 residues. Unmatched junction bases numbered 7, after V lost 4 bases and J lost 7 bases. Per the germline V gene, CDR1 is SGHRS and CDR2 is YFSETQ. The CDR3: CASSIRQGKNEQFF. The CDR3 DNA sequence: TGCGCCAGCAGCATAAGACAGGGGAAGAATGAGCAGTTCTTC.

In DNA, the CDR3 is TGTGCCAGCAGCGCAAACAGACAGGGCTACGAGCAGTACTTC. It encodes CASSANRQGYEQYF. The chain employs TRBV14 and TRBJ2-7, with 7 bases matching TRBD1. The CDR3 spans 14 residues. Germline V lookup: CDR1 SGHDN, CDR2 FVKESK. The trim removed 5 bases at V and 3 bases at J, leaving 7 bases unmatched.

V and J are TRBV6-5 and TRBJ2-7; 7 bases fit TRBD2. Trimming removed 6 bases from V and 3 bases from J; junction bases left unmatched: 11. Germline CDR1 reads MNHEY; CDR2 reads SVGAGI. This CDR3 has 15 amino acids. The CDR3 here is CASSPMGGGRYEQYF. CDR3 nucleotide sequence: TGTGCCAGCAGCCCCATGGGCGGGGGTCGCTACGAGCAGTACTTC.

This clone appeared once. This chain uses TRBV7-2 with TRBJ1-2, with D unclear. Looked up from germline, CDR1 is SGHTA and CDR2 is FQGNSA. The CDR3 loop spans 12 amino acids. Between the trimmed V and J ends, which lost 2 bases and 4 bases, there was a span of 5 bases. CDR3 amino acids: CASSLKTYGYTF. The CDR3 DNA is TGTGCCAGCAGCTTAAAAACCTATGGCTACACCTTC.

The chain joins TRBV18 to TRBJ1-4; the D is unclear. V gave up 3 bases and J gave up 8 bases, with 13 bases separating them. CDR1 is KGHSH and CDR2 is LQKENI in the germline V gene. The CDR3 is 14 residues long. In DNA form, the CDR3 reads TGTGCCAGCTCACCCGGCGCACAAGCGGAAAAACTGTTTTTT. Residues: CASSPGAQAEKLFF.

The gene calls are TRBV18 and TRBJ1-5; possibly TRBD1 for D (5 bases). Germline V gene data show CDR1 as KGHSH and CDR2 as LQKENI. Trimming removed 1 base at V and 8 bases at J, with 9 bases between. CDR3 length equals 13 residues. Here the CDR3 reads CASSPQGNEPQHF. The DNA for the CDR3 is TGTGCCAGCTCACCACAGGGGAACGAGCCCCAGCATTTT.

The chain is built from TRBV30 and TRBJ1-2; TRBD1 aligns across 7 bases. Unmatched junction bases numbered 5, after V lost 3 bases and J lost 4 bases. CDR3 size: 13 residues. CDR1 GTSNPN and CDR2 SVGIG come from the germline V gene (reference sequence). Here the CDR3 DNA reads TGTGCCTGGAGACGTCAGGGGGGCTATGGCTACACCTTC. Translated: CAWRRQGGYGYTF.

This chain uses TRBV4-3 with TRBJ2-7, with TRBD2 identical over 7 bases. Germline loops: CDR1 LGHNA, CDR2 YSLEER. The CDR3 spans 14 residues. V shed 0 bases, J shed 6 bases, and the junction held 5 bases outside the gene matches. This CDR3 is CASSQDRLAGEQYF. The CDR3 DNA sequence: TGCGCCAGCAGCCAAGATCGACTAGCTGGCGAGCAGTACTTC.

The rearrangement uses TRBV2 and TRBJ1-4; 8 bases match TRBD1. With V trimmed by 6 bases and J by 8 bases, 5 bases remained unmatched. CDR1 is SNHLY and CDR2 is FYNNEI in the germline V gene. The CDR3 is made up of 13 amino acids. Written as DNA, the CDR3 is TGTGCCAGCAGGACAGGGGAAGTAGAAAAACTGTTTTTT. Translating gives CASRTGEVEKLFF.

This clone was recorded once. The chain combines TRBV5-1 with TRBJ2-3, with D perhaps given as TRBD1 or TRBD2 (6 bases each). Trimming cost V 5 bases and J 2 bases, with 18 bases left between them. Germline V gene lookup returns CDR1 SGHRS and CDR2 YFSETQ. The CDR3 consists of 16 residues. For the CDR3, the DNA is TGCGCCAGCAGGGGGGCTTGGTTGCGGGACACAGATACGCAGTATTTT. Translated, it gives CASRGAWLRDTDTQYF. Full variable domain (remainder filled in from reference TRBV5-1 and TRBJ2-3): KAGVTQTPRYLIKTRGQQVTLSCSPISGHRSVSWYQQTPGQGLQFLFEYFSETQRNKGNFPGRFSGRQFSNSRSEMNVSTLELGDSALYLCASRGAWLRDTDTQYFGPGTRLTVL.

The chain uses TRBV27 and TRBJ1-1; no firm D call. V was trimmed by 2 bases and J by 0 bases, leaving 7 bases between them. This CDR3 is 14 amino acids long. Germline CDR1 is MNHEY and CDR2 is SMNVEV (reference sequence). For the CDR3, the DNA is TGTGCCAGCAGTTTAAACGCTATGAACACTGAAGCTTTCTTT. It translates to CASSLNAMNTEAFF.

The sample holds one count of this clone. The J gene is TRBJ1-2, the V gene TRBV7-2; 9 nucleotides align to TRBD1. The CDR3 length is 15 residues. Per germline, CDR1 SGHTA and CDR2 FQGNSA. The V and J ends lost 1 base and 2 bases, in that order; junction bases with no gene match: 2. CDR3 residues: CASSLEGTGNYGYTF. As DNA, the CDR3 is TGTGCCAGCAGCTTAGAAGGGACAGGGAACTATGGCTACACCTTC.

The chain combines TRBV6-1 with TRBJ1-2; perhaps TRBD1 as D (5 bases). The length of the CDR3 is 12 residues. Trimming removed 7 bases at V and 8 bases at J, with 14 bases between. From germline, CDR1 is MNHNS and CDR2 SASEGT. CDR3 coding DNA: TGTGCCAGCACCGAGGGGCCTGAAGGCTACACCTTC. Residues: CASTEGPEGYTF.

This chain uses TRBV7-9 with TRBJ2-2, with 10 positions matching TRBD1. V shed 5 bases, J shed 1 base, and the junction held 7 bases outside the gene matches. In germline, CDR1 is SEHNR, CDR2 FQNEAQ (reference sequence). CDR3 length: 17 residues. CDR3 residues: CASSPGTGELNTGELFF. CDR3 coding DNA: TGTGCCAGCAGCCCCGGGACAGGGGAATTGAACACCGGGGAGCTGTTTTTT.

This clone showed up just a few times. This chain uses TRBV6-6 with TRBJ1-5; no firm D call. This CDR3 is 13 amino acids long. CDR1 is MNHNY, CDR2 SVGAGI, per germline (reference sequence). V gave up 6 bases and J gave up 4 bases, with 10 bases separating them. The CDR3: CASSPVSNQPQHF. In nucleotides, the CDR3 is TGTGCCAGCAGCCCCGTATCAAATCAGCCCCAGCATTTT.

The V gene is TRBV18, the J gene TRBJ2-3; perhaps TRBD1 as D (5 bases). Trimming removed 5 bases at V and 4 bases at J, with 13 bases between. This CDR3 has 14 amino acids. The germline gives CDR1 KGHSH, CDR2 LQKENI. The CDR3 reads CASSAAGFADTQYF. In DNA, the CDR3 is TGTGCCAGCTCAGCAGCAGGGTTTGCAGATACGCAGTATTTT.

The CDR3 DNA reads TGTGCCGCCTCCAGGGAAAGGGAGACTGAAGCTTTCTTT. This translates into CAASRERETEAFF. This chain links TRBV2 with TRBJ1-1; D possibly corresponds to TRBD1 (5 bases). V was pared by 11 bases and J by 5 bases, with 18 bases between. This CDR3 contains 13 residues. In germline, CDR1 is SNHLY, CDR2 FYNNEI.

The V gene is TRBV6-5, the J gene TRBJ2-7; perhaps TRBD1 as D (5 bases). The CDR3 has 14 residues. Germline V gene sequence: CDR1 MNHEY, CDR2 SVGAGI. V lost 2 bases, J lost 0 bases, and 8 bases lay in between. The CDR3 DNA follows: TGTGCCAGCAGTTACAAAGACAGCTCCTACGAGCAGTACTTC. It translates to CASSYKDSSYEQYF.